The 24 T cell receptor beta chains below all came from one sample that was sequenced in a study of shared clonotypes between healthy human individuals. The repertoire was sequenced with immunoSEQ multiplex PCR; TCRdb's copy has only in-frame clones and lacks some. The sample holds around 720,000 clones, around four fifths seen once. Sequences were obtained from memory CD4+ T cells sorted from blood. The subset: CD45RA-negative fraction. All receptors come from a young woman in good health.

The chain employs TRBV6-5 and TRBJ2-5, with D possibly being TRBD1 (6 bases). The CDR3 runs 14 residues. The V gene's germline CDR1 is MNHEY and CDR2 SVGAGI. With 6 bases removed from V and 5 bases from J, the gap between germline ends came to 16 bases. The CDR3 sequence: CASSDLQGSETQYF. Here the CDR3 DNA reads TGTGCCAGCAGCGACTTACAGGGTTCCGAGACCCAGTACTTC.

The chain carries TRBV6-4 and TRBJ2-6; unclear D gene. Germline V gives CDR1 MRHNA, CDR2 SNTAGT. Deletions cut 5 bases from V and 0 bases from J, with 5 bases between. There are 14 residues in the CDR3. CDR3 sequence reads: CASSQFSGANVLTF. The CDR3, as DNA: TGTGCCAGCAGTCAGTTCTCTGGGGCCAACGTCCTGACTTTC.

This chain connects TRBV6-5 to TRBJ1-5; D unclear. Between the trimmed V and J ends, which lost 7 bases and 6 bases, there was a span of 13 bases. Germline CDR1 and CDR2: MNHEY and SVGAGI. The CDR3 loop spans 13 amino acids. CDR3 sequence: CASTPGRGQPQHF. CDR3 DNA: TGTGCCAGCACCCCCGGGCGGGGTCAGCCCCAGCATTTT.

The rearrangement links TRBV2 to TRBJ2-3; D possibly uses TRBD1 or TRBD2 (5 bases each). V lost 1 base and J 15 bases, leaving 20 bases between the germline ends. The CDR3 sequence is 14 residues long. Germline V gene sequence: CDR1 SNHLY, CDR2 FYNNEI. The CDR3 here is CASSEGLGAGLIYF. The CDR3 region has the DNA TGTGCCAGCAGTGAAGGTTTAGGGGCAGGACTGATTTATTTT.

This chain connects TRBV9 to TRBJ1-1; 8 bases align to TRBD1. V shed 1 base and J 10 bases; nucleotides not matched to a gene: 9. From germline, CDR1 is SGDLS and CDR2 YYNGEE. The CDR3 contains 14 residues. In nucleotides, the CDR3 is TGTGCCAGCAGCGTATCGTCCACAGGGGGTTCAGCTTTCTTT. Its translation is CASSVSSTGGSAFF.

With regard to this clone: Additional DNA sequences in this sample encode the identical CDR3. For the CDR3, the DNA is TGTGCCAGCTCAGGTCCCGGGGAGCAGTACTTC. It codes for CASSGPGEQYF. This rearrangement joins TRBV18 to TRBJ2-7; D remains unclear. CDR1 is KGHSH, CDR2 LQKENI, per germline. The V gene lost 5 bases and the J gene lost 7 bases, with 9 bases spanning the gap. CDR3 length equals 11 residues.

Many counts were recorded for this clone. The sample carries other DNA sequences with the same CDR3. This chain links TRBV7-8 with TRBJ2-2, with 9 bases aligning to TRBD1. The CDR3 sequence is 14 residues long. The J segment lost 5 bases and the V segment lost 4 bases, leaving 2 bases of the junction unmatched. The germline V gene encodes CDR1 SGHVS and CDR2 FQNEAQ. CDR3 sequence reads: CASSSQGATGELFF. CDR3 DNA sequence: TGTGCCAGCAGCTCACAGGGGGCGACCGGGGAGCTGTTTTTT. The whole variable domain, filled in from reference TRBV7-8 and TRBJ2-2, reads GAGVSQSPRYKVAKRGQDVALRCDPISGHVSLFWYQQALGQGPEFLTYFQNEAQLDKSGLPSDRFFAERPEGSVSTLKIQRTQQEDSAVYLCASSSQGATGELFFGEGSRLTVL.

This rearrangement joins TRBV5-3 to TRBJ2-5; 8 bases align to TRBD2. TRBV5-3 belongs to the ORF category, with a function that is uncertain. Trimming cost V 0 bases and J 5 bases; bases outside gene matches: 12. There are 17 residues in the CDR3. In nucleotides, the CDR3 is TGTGCCAGAAGCTTGGCCGCGTGCGGGGGGCTAGGGGAGACCCAGTACTTC. It encodes CARSLAACGGLGETQYF.

The gene calls are TRBV4-2 and TRBJ2-1; D call uncertain. From germline, CDR1 is LGHNA and CDR2 YNFKEQ. This CDR3 is 15 amino acids long. V lost 0 bases and J lost 0, with 6 bases in between. CDR3 in amino acids: CASSQDKYSYNEQFF. CDR3 DNA: TGTGCCAGCAGCCAAGACAAGTACTCCTACAATGAGCAGTTCTTC.

V gene TRBV5-8 combines with J gene TRBJ1-5; D is perhaps TRBD1 (5 bases). The germline V gene has CDR1 SGHTS and CDR2 YDEGEE. This CDR3 is built from 14 residues. V was shortened by 1 base and J by 1 base, with 6 bases between the two germline ends. In DNA, the CDR3 is TGTGCCAGCAGCTTGTGGGACAGCAATCAGCCCCAGCATTTT. Translation gives CASSLWDSNQPQHF.

The chain joins TRBV6-7 to TRBJ1-1; 7 bases fit TRBD1. TRBV6-7 is recorded as an ORF, its role being uncertain. The CDR3 length is 14 residues. V lost 9 bases to trimming and J lost 6 bases; unmatched junction nucleotides: 13. CDR3 nucleotide sequence: TGTGCCAGGACTCCTAGACAGGGAGGTCCTGAAGCTTTCTTT. It encodes CARTPRQGGPEAFF.

This chain uses TRBV27 with TRBJ1-4; 9 bases map to TRBD1. CDR1 and CDR2 (germline): MNHEY, SMNVEV (reference sequence). V dropped 5 bases and J dropped 8; count of bases not matched to a gene: 9. The CDR3 has 15 residues. The CDR3 sequence: CASSETGTGREKLFF. Here the CDR3 DNA reads TGTGCCAGCAGTGAGACCGGGACAGGGAGGGAAAAACTGTTTTTT.

V usage is TRBV5-1 and J usage is TRBJ1-1, with no clear D. V lost 0 bases, J lost 0 bases, and 9 bases lay in between. The germline V gene encodes CDR1 SGHRS and CDR2 YFSETQ. The CDR3 sequence is 15 residues long. The CDR3 region is CASSLGAVMNTEAFF. The CDR3 coding sequence is TGCGCCAGCAGCTTGGGAGCCGTAATGAACACTGAAGCTTTCTTT.

This clone was found once. The rearrangement uses TRBV6-5 and TRBJ2-1; 9 positions agree with TRBD1. This CDR3 is 14 amino acids long. Looked up from germline, CDR1 is MNHEY and CDR2 is SVGAGI. V shed 6 bases, J shed 4 bases, and the junction held 4 bases outside the gene matches. The CDR3 DNA reads as TGTGCCAGCAGGGGGACAGGGACGTACAATGAGCAGTTCTTC. Its protein is CASRGTGTYNEQFF.

The V call is TRBV29-1, the J call TRBJ1-1; a possible D gene is TRBD1 (5 bases). The length of the CDR3 is 13 residues. Trimming pared 8 bases from V and 4 bases from J, leaving 17 bases between. Germline V gene sequence: CDR1 SQVTM, CDR2 ANQGSEA. The CDR3 is CSSSPGGSTEAFF. The CDR3 DNA reads as TGCAGCTCCTCTCCGGGGGGGAGCACTGAAGCTTTCTTT.

V is TRBV4-1 and J is TRBJ1-1, with D hard to call. Trimming stripped 1 base from V and 4 bases from J, with 19 bases between. The CDR3 is 17 amino acids. CDR1 and CDR2 (germline): MGHRA, YSYEKL. The DNA of the CDR3 is TGCGCCAGCAGCCAAGGACTTGGGAGGTGGCCATCCACTGAAGCTTTCTTT. This gives the protein CASSQGLGRWPSTEAFF.

This clone was counted ten times or more. The rearrangement uses TRBV11-3 and TRBJ2-1; TRBD2 aligns across 13 bases. Germline trimming cut 3 bases from V and 8 bases from J; bases unmatched to any gene: 7. The germline CDR1 and CDR2 sequences are SGHNT and YENEEA. The CDR3 sequence is 16 residues long. The CDR3 loop reads CASSFRGTSGTDEQFF. DNA for the CDR3: TGTGCCAGCAGCTTCCGCGGGACTAGCGGGACGGATGAGCAGTTCTTC.

The V gene is TRBV7-3, the J gene TRBJ1-1; no definite D call. V lost 4 bases and J 0 bases, leaving 6 bases between the germline ends. Per the germline V gene, CDR1 is SGHTA and CDR2 is FQGTGA. This CDR3 is built from 13 residues. This CDR3 is CASSSSLNTEAFF. For the CDR3, the DNA is TGTGCCAGCAGCTCCAGCTTGAACACTGAAGCTTTCTTT. Complete variable domain (other parts from reference TRBV7-3 and TRBJ1-1): GAGVSQTPSNKVTEKGKYVELRCDPISGHTALYWYRQSLGQGPEFLIYFQGTGAADDSGLPNDRFFAVRPEGSVSTLKIQRTERGDSAVYLCASSSSLNTEAFFGQGTRLTVV.

The rearrangement links TRBV11-2 to TRBJ2-3; D unclear. The V gene's germline CDR1 is SGHAT and CDR2 FQNNGV. The V end was cut by 3 bases, the J end by 0 bases, with 10 bases between. The CDR3 runs to 15 residues. The CDR3 loop is CASSLETTSTDTQYF. CDR3 in DNA: TGTGCCAGCAGCTTGGAGACAACTAGCACAGATACGCAGTATTTT. Variable domain in full (rest from reference TRBV11-2 and TRBJ2-3): EAGVAQSPRYKIIEKRQSVAFWCNPISGHATLYWYQQILGQGPKLLIQFQNNGVVDDSQLPKDRFSAERLKGVDSTLKIQPAKLEDSAVYLCASSLETTSTDTQYFGPGTRLTVL.

V is TRBV5-4 and J is TRBJ2-5, with D possibly being TRBD2 (5 bases). In germline, CDR1 is SGHNT, CDR2 YYREEE (reference sequence). V lost 1 base to trimming and J lost 2 bases, with 18 bases between them. This CDR3 contains 17 residues. The CDR3 region is CASSLFGVGLAQETQYF. DNA of the CDR3: TGTGCCAGCAGCTTGTTCGGGGTAGGGCTTGCACAAGAGACCCAGTACTTC.

The rearrangement joins TRBV2 to TRBJ1-1; the D gene is possibly TRBD1 (5 bases). Trimming shortened V by 8 bases and J by 5 bases, and 18 bases separated the two germline ends. CDR3 length: 14 amino acids. CDR1 SNHLY and CDR2 FYNNEI come from the germline V gene. The CDR3 region is CASGAERAVTEAFF. CDR3 bases: TGTGCCAGCGGGGCGGAAAGGGCAGTTACTGAAGCTTTCTTT.

A few counts support this clone. V is TRBV15 and J is TRBJ2-1, with 11 nucleotides matching TRBD2. CDR1 is LNHNV, CDR2 YYDKDF, per germline (reference sequence). This CDR3 region has 15 residues. V dropped 4 bases and J dropped 9; count of bases not matched to a gene: 8. Written as DNA, the CDR3 is TGTGCCACCAGCACACTAGCGGGAGAGGTTTTTGAGCAGTTCTTC. Its translation is CATSTLAGEVFEQFF.

Remarks on this clone: Other DNA sequences of this sample code for an identical CDR3. This chain connects TRBV5-1 to TRBJ2-1, with D tentatively TRBD2 (6 bases). The CDR3 covers 15 residues. V lost 4 bases to trimming and J lost 0 bases, with 11 bases between them. CDR1 and CDR2 from the germline V gene are SGHRS and YFSETQ. CDR3 loop: CASSRDSSSYNEQFF. The CDR3 region has the DNA TGCGCCAGCAGCCGGGACTCTAGCTCCTACAATGAGCAGTTCTTC.

This clone appeared a few times. Other DNA sequences from this sample encode an identical CDR3 as well. This chain's CDR3 is CASSLQTGGAFF. DNA of the CDR3: TGTGCCAGCAGTCTCCAAACAGGGGGAGCTTTCTTT. The chain is built from TRBV28 and TRBJ1-1; 8 bases fit TRBD1. The ends lost 5 bases at V and 10 bases at J; junction bases unmatched: 6. CDR1 is MDHEN and CDR2 is SYDVKM in the germline V gene. The CDR3 sequence is 12 residues long.